This record covers a single T cell receptor beta chain. What it recognizes is unknown. Primed by a sample-barcoded 5' primer and a J-beta primer mix, a second PCR proceeded for about 6 to 11 cycles. TCRdb re-called the 5' RACE reads through MiXCR, storing one row per CDR3 protein. In the table there are around 800,000 distinct CDR3 sequences, about 48% of which are singletons. The data stem from a study of blood T cells in healthy people across ages. Study-level results: Naive T cell percentage by flow cytometry tracked strongly with beta diversity.

The sequenced sample consisted of blood. This receptor was taken from a man of 80 years or more in good health.

The CDR3 region has the DNA TGTGCCAGCAGCCCGCCCCTCTCCTACAATGAGCAGTTCTTC. Protein sequence: CASSPPLSYNEQFF. The gene calls are TRBV6-6 and TRBJ2-1; D uncertain. There are 14 residues in the CDR3. Germline V gives CDR1 MNHNY, CDR2 SVGAGI (reference sequence). Trimming pared 6 bases from V and 0 bases from J, leaving 9 bases between.